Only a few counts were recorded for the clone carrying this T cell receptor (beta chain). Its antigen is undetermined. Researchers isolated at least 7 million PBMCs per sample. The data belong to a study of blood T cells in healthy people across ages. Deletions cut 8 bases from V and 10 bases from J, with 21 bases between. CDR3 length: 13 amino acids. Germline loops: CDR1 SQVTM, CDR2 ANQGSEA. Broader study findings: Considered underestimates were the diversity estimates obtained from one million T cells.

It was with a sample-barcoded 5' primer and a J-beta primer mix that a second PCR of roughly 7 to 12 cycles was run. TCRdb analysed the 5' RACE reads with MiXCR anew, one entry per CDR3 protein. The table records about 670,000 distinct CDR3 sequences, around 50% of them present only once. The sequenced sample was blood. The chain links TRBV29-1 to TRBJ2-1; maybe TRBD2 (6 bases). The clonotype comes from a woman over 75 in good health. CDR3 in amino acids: CSLERAYNGEQFF. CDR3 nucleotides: TGCAGCCTGGAGCGGGCATACAATGGGGAGCAGTTCTTC.